Reported below is one T cell receptor beta chain. Its specificity is not known. PCR primers comprised 60 Vbeta and 13 Jbeta primers. In the authors' methods: Later work found 65 million to 100 million unique TCR beta chains, with about 10 million shared. Sequencing used immunoSEQ multiplex PCR; TCRdb keeps in-frame clones, though not all of them. Clone size and the V and J calls come from that table; the DNA yielded D and trimming. The sample carries about 170,000 clones, 65% to 75% recorded once. These data belong to a study of cytomegalovirus exposure and HLA in healthy donors. Study-wide results and limits: A later analysis reportedly found that, within productive TCRs, an Asian-associated ancestry cluster had fewer N-insertions than the mean observed across the roughly 700 donors. The majority of TCR sequences were rare, yet some public TCRs appeared in many donors. Later analysis demonstrated an association between a missense DCLRE1C variant and TCR beta V- and J-gene trimming.

The V end lost 4 bases, the J end lost 4 bases, and 14 bases lay between the germline ends. In germline, CDR1 is SGHVS, CDR2 FNYEAQ. The CDR3 sequence is 15 residues long. The V call is TRBV7-6, the J call TRBJ1-3; no definite D call. This sequence originates from a human donor in good health. Sequencing was performed on PBMCs. CDR3 loop: CASSSGGVSGNTIYF. The CDR3 DNA sequence: TGTGCCAGCAGCTCGGGCGGGGTATCAGGAAACACCATATATTTT.